The sequence of this TCR beta chain was determined in a study of shared clonotypes between healthy human individuals. Study-wide points: Between a few donors, naive CD4 clonotypes were shared at a level of approximately 5%. Estimated richness was generally greater in naive than memory subsets.

Donors comprised healthy HIV-negative adults lacking recent acute infections or vaccinations. From CD4+ cells came CD45RA+ naive and CD45RA-negative memory subsets. To note about this clone: Its antigen is not identified.

The CDR3 runs 11 residues. V shed 0 bases and J shed 12 bases, with 7 bases lying between them. Germline V gene lookup returns CDR1 SGHRS and CDR2 YFSETQ. Sequencing was performed with immunoSEQ multiplex PCR; in TCRdb, only in-frame clones are kept and a portion is missing. The table includes about 2,500,000 clones, more than 90% detected once. Sample: naive CD4+ T cells sorted from blood. This sample's subset: CD45RA+ positively selected. The source is a man aged 18 to 30 in good health. The chain combines TRBV5-1 with TRBJ2-1; D gene uncertain. CDR3 sequence reads: CASSLGYLQFF. The CDR3 DNA sequence: TGCGCCAGCAGCTTGGGGTACCTGCAGTTCTTC.